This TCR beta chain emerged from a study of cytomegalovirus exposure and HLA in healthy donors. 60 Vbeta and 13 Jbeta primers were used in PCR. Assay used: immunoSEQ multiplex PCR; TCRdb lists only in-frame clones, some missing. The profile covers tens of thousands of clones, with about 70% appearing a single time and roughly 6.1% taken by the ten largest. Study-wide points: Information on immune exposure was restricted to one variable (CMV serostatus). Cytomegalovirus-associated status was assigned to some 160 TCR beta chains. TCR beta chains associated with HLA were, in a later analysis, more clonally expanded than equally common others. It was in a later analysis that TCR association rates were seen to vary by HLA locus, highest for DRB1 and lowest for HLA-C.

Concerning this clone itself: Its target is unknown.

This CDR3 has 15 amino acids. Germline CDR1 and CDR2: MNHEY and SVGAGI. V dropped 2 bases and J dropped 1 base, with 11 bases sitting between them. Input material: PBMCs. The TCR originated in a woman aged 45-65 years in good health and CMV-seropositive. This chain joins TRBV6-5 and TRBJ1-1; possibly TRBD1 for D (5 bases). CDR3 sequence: CASSYLGTANTEAFF. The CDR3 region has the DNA TGTGCCAGCAGTTACCTCGGGACTGCGAACACTGAAGCTTTCTTT.